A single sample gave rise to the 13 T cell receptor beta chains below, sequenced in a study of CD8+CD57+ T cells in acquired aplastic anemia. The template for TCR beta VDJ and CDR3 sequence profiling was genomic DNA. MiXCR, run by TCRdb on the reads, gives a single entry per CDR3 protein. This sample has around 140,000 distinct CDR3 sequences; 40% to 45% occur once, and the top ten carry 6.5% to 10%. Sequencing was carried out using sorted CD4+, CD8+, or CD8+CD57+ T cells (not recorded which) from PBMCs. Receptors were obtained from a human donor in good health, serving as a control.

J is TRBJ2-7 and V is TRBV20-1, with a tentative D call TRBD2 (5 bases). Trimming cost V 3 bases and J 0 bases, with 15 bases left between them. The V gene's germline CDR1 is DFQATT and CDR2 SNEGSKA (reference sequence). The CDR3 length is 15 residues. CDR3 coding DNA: TGCAGTGCTAGCGGTCTAGCTGAAAGCTCCTACGAGCAGTACTTC. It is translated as CSASGLAESSYEQYF.

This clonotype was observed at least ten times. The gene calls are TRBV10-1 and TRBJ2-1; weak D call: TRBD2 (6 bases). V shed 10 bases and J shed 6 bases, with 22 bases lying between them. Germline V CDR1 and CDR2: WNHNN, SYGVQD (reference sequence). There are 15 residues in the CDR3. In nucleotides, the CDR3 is TGCGCCACGGCCGGGGGACCCTCCCCTGGCAATGAGCAGTTCTTC. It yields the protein CATAGGPSPGNEQFF.

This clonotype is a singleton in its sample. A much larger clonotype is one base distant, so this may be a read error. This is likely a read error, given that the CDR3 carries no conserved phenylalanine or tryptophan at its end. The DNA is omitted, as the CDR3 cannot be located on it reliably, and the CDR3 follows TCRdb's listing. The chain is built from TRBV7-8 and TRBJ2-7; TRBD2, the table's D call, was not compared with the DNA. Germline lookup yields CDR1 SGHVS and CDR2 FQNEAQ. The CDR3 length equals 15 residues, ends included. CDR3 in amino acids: CASSLGSAGPYEQCS.

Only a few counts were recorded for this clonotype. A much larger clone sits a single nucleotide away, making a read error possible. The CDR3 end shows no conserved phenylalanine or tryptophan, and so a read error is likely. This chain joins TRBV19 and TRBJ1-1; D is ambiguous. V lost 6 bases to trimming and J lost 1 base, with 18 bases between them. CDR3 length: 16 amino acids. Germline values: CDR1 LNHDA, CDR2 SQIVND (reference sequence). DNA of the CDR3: TGTGCCAGTAGAGATAGGGCCTTTGGTACGAACACTGAAGCTTTCTCT. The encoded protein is CASRDRAFGTNTEAFS.

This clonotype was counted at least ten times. CDR3 DNA: TGTGCCTGGACACCAGGGTTCACAGATACGCAGTATTTT. It translates to CAWTPGFTDTQYF. This chain links TRBV30 with TRBJ2-3, with D possibly TRBD1 on 5 matching bases. The germline V gene encodes CDR1 GTSNPN and CDR2 SVGIG (reference sequence). There are 13 residues in the CDR3. V lost 4 bases and J lost 2, with 10 bases in between.

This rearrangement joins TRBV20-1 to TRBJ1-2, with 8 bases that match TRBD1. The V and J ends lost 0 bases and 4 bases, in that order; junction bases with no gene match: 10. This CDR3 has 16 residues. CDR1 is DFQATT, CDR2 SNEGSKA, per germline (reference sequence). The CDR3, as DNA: TGCAGTGCTAGAGATCCATTTCGACAGGGGCGCTATGGCTACACCTTC. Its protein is CSARDPFRQGRYGYTF.

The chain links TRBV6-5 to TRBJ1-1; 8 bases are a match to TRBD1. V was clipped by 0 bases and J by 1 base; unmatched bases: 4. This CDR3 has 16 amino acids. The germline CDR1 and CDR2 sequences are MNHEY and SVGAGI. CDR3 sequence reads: CASSYSAGGPNTEAFF. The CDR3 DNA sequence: TGTGCCAGCAGTTACTCGGCAGGGGGCCCGAACACTGAAGCTTTCTTT.

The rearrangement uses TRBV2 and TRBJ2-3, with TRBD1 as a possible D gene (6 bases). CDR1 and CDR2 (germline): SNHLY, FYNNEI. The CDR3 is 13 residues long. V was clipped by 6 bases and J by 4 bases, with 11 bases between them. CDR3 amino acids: CASRPQGADTQYF. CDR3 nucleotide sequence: TGTGCCAGCAGACCACAGGGAGCAGATACGCAGTATTTT.

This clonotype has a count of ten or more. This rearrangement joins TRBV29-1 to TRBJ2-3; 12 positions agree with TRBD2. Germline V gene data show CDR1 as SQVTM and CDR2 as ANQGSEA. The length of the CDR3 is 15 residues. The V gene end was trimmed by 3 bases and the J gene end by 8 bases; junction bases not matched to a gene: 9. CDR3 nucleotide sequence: TGCAGCGTTGAGTTACTAGCGGGGGGCTGGGGTACGCAGTATTTT. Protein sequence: CSVELLAGGWGTQYF.

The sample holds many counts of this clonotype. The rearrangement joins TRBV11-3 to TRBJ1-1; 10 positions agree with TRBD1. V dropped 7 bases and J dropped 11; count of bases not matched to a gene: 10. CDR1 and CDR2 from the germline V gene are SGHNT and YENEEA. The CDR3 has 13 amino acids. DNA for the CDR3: TGTGCCAGCACCTCGACAGGGGGCGTCATCGCTTTCTTT. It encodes CASTSTGGVIAFF.

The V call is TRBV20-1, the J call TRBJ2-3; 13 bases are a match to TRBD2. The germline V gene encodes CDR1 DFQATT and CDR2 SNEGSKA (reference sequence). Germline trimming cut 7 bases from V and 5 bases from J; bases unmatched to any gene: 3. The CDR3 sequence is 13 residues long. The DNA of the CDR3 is TGCAGTGGAACTAGCGGGAGGGGAGATACGCAGTATTTT. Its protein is CSGTSGRGDTQYF.

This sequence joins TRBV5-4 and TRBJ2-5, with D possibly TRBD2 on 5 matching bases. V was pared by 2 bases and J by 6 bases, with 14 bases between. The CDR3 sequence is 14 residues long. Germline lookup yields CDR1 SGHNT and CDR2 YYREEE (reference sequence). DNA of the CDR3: TGTGCCAGCAGCTTAGAGGGCAGTTCAAAGACCCAGTACTTC. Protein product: CASSLEGSSKTQYF.

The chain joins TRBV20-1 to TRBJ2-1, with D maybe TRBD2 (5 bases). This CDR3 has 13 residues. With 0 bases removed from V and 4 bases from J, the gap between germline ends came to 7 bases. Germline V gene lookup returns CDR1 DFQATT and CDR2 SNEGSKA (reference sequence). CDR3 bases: TGCAGTGCTAGAGAGAGCGGTTACAATGAGCAGTTCTTC. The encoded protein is CSARESGYNEQFF.